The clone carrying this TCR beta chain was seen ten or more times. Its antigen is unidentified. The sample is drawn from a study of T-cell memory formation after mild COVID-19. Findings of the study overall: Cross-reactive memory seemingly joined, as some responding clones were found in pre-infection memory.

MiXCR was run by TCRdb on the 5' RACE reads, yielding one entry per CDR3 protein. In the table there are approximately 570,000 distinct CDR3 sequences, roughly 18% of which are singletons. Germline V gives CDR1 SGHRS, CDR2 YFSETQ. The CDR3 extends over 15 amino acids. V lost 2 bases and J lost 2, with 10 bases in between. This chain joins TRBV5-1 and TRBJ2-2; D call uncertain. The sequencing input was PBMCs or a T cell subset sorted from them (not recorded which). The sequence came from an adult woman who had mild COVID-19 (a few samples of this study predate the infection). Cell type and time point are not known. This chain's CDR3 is CASSFLHPNTGELFF. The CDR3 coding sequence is TGCGCCAGCAGCTTTTTGCACCCAAACACCGGGGAGCTGTTTTTT.